This T cell receptor beta chain was profiled in a study of OX40 agonist ivuxolimab in advanced cancers. CDR1 SNHLY and CDR2 FYNNEI come from the germline V gene. There are 12 residues in the CDR3. V was clipped by 6 bases and J by 3 bases; unmatched bases: 0. Sequencing was performed with immunoSEQ multiplex PCR; in TCRdb, only in-frame clones are kept and a portion is missing. The sample comprises some 57,000 clones, 75% to 90% of which are singletons, and around 5.8% rests with the top ten. The chain employs TRBV2 and TRBJ2-3; 7 bases are a match to TRBD2. This receptor was identified in an adult with an advanced solid tumor such as melanoma, head and neck, liver or kidney cancer. The specimen comprised CD4+ or CD8+ T cells sorted from blood, sampled in a trial of the OX40 agonist ivuxolimab. In DNA, the CDR3 is TGTGCCAGCAGGCGGGAGACAGATACGCAGTATTTT. Protein: CASRRETDTQYF.